Shown below are 27 T cell receptor beta chains from a single sample sequenced in a study of neurological immune-mediated disorders. TCRdb passed the 5' RACE reads through MiXCR, listing each CDR3 protein once. The sample has 60,000 to 85,000 distinct CDR3 sequences; 4.8% are singletons. The sequenced material came from PBMCs. The receptors here all came from a woman in her 70s with multiple sclerosis.

The sample holds many counts of this clonotype. The chain employs TRBV29-1 and TRBJ2-1; the D gene is possibly TRBD2 (7 bases). This CDR3 region has 15 residues. The germline V gene has CDR1 SQVTM and CDR2 ANQGSEA. V was cut by 0 bases and J by 4 bases, with 13 bases left in between. CDR3 in amino acids: CSVEDGGARYNEQFF. CDR3 nucleotide sequence: TGCAGCGTTGAAGATGGGGGGGCAAGGTACAATGAGCAGTTCTTC.

Many counts were recorded for this clonotype. The genes are TRBV12-3 or TRBV12-4 and TRBJ1-1; weak D call: TRBD1 (6 bases). Trimming left V 7 bases short and J 0 bases short, with 12 bases between. The CDR3 is 14 amino acids. The CDR3 sequence: CASKRGDLNTEAFF. The CDR3 DNA sequence: TGTGCCAGCAAAAGGGGGGACCTGAACACTGAAGCTTTCTTT.

This clonotype was seen at least ten times. J is TRBJ2-5 and V is TRBV5-1; D could derive from TRBD1 or TRBD2 (5 bases each). Deletions cut 6 bases from V and 3 bases from J, with 15 bases between. This CDR3 has 14 amino acids. From germline, CDR1 is SGHRS and CDR2 YFSETQ. The DNA for the CDR3 is TGCGCCAGCACCCTGTGGGGGTCTGAAGAGACCCAGTACTTC. This encodes CASTLWGSEETQYF.

This clonotype was picked up many times. This chain links TRBV7-2 with TRBJ2-5; tentative D call: TRBD2 (6 bases). Germline CDR1 is SGHTA and CDR2 is FQGNSA. The length of the CDR3 is 16 residues. The germline V and J ends were trimmed by 5 bases and 9 bases, with 25 bases remaining between them. The DNA for the CDR3 is TGTGCCAGCAGCGTCTCTAGCGCCGATCGATGGATGCCCCAGTACTTC. As protein: CASSVSSADRWMPQYF.

This clonotype was detected many times. The rearrangement joins TRBV20-1 to TRBJ2-6; D could derive from TRBD1 or TRBD2 (5 bases each). Germline values: CDR1 DFQATT, CDR2 SNEGSKA (reference sequence). The V and J ends lost 4 bases and 2 bases respectively, with 12 bases between them. The CDR3 runs 15 residues. CDR3: CSAIERGAGANVLTF. In nucleotides, the CDR3 is TGCAGTGCTATCGAGAGGGGAGCTGGGGCCAACGTCCTGACTTTC.

This clonotype has ten or more counts. V is TRBV6-5 and J is TRBJ1-1; TRBD1 matches 9 bases. CDR3 length: 15 residues. J gave up 0 bases and V 6 bases, and 5 bases lay outside the gene matches. Germline lookup yields CDR1 MNHEY and CDR2 SVGAGI. Here the CDR3 reads CASSSDRGVNTEAFF. The CDR3 region has the DNA TGTGCCAGCAGCTCGGACAGGGGAGTGAACACTGAAGCTTTCTTT.

This clonotype was recorded many times. The chain recombines TRBV12-3 or TRBV12-4 with TRBJ1-1; the D is unclear. The CDR3 sequence is 12 residues long. The V gene lost 5 bases and the J gene lost 7 bases, with 11 bases spanning the gap. The CDR3, as DNA: TGTGCCAGCAGTCTGCGGGTGGGTGAAGCTTTCTTT. As protein: CASSLRVGEAFF.

This clonotype was counted ten times or more. V and J are TRBV20-1 and TRBJ2-1, with 8 bases that match TRBD2. CDR1 is DFQATT, CDR2 SNEGSKA, per germline (reference sequence). Trimming cost V 1 base and J 8 bases; bases outside gene matches: 7. The CDR3 contains 14 residues. The CDR3 sequence: CSARVSGNSYEQFF. The DNA of the CDR3 is TGCAGTGCTAGAGTTAGCGGGAATTCGTATGAGCAGTTCTTC.

The genes are TRBV18 and TRBJ1-5; D not resolved. This CDR3 has 13 amino acids. The germline V gene encodes CDR1 KGHSH and CDR2 LQKENI. V was clipped by 2 bases and J by 3 bases, with 5 bases between them. DNA for the CDR3: TGTGCCAGCTCACCATCGATCAATCAGCCCCAGCATTTT. Translated, it gives CASSPSINQPQHF.

This clonotype was seen ten or more times. This rearrangement joins TRBV6-2 or TRBV6-3 to TRBJ1-6; 9 positions agree with TRBD1. The CDR3 spans 15 residues. The germline CDR1 and CDR2 sequences are MNHEY and SVGEGT. The ends lost 5 bases at V and 11 bases at J; junction bases unmatched: 10. The CDR3 DNA sequence: TGTGCCAGCAGTAGCGCCGGGACAGGGTATCCACCCCTCCACTTT. It specifies CASSSAGTGYPPLHF.

This clonotype showed up many times. This rearrangement joins TRBV7-2 to TRBJ1-1, with a tentative D call TRBD1 (6 bases). V was pared by 5 bases and J by 0 bases, with 22 bases between. This CDR3 has 18 residues. Germline V CDR1 and CDR2: SGHTA, FQGNSA. The CDR3 spells CASSLPKLGQQLNTEAFF. The CDR3 nucleotides are TGTGCCAGCAGCCTTCCAAAGCTCGGACAGCAACTGAACACTGAAGCTTTCTTT.

This clonotype was counted many times. The J gene is TRBJ2-3, the V gene TRBV10-2, with 13 bases matching TRBD2. The CDR3 is 15 amino acids. Trimming cost V 8 bases and J 4 bases; bases outside gene matches: 6. In germline, CDR1 is WSHSY, CDR2 SAAADI. The CDR3 DNA sequence: TGCGCCAGCCGGAGGACTAGCGGGAGTGCAGATACGCAGTATTTT. Amino acids: CASRRTSGSADTQYF.

This clonotype came up many times. The CDR3 DNA sequence: TGTGCCAGCAGCCAAGAACTAGCGGGACGCACCGGGGAGCTGTTTTTT. This codes for CASSQELAGRTGELFF. The chain is built from TRBV3-1 and TRBJ2-2; 10 bases are a match to TRBD2. CDR1 LGHDT and CDR2 YNNKEL come from the germline V gene (reference sequence). With V trimmed by 0 bases and J by 4 bases, 2 bases remained unmatched. The CDR3 spans 16 residues.

This clonotype occurred a few times. The V and J genes are TRBV5-1 and TRBJ2-7, with a tentative D call TRBD2 (6 bases). Germline-derived CDR1 and CDR2 are SGHRS and YFSETQ. V lost 0 bases and J 5 bases, leaving 12 bases between the germline ends. This CDR3 contains 14 residues. The CDR3 region has the DNA TGCGCCAGCAGCTTGGTGGTGGGCGGGGACGAGCAGTACTTC. Residues: CASSLVVGGDEQYF.

This clonotype was seen many times. The chain employs TRBV12-3 or TRBV12-4 and TRBJ1-5; D gene unclear. The CDR3 is made up of 16 amino acids. The V gene lost 6 bases and the J gene lost 0 bases, with 15 bases spanning the gap. The CDR3 DNA follows: TGTGCCAGCAGCGCCAGGACCCCCGTTAGCAATCAGCCCCAGCATTTT. It encodes CASSARTPVSNQPQHF.

The sample holds many counts of this clonotype. V is TRBV20-1 and J is TRBJ1-4, with TRBD1 matching over 9 bases. V gave up 6 bases and J gave up 4 bases; unmatched junction bases: 3. Per germline, CDR1 DFQATT and CDR2 SNEGSKA (reference sequence). CDR3 size: 13 residues. CDR3 bases: TGCAGTGCGGGACAGGGTCTTAATGAAAAACTGTTTTTT. Protein product: CSAGQGLNEKLFF.

This clonotype turned up a few times. The CDR3 DNA follows: TGTGCCAGCTCACCCGGGGGGGACTACGAGCAGTACTTC. As protein: CASSPGGDYEQYF. This chain connects TRBV18 to TRBJ2-7, with 8 bases lining up with TRBD2. The CDR3 loop spans 13 amino acids. The trim removed 3 bases at V and 3 bases at J, leaving 1 base unmatched. Germline V gene lookup returns CDR1 KGHSH and CDR2 LQKENI.

A few counts support this clonotype. CDR3: CASSLLGYGEKLFF. The CDR3 DNA reads TGTGCCAGCAGCTTATTAGGTTACGGTGAAAAACTGTTTTTT. The gene calls are TRBV7-2 and TRBJ1-4, with unresolved D. Germline CDR1 and CDR2: SGHTA and FQGNSA. Trimming took 2 bases from V and 7 from J, leaving 11 bases between them. This CDR3 is built from 14 residues.

The sample holds many counts of this clonotype. This chain joins TRBV29-1 and TRBJ1-1; D is possibly TRBD1 (6 bases). The germline V gene has CDR1 SQVTM and CDR2 ANQGSEA. Trimming stripped 7 bases from V and 3 bases from J, with 12 bases between. CDR3 length: 12 amino acids. For the CDR3, the DNA is TGCAGCGGCAACAGGGATGACACTGAAGCTTTCTTT. Encoded protein: CSGNRDDTEAFF.

This clonotype was detected only a few times. The chain is built from TRBV7-9 and TRBJ2-7; perhaps D is TRBD1 or TRBD2 (5 bases each). V was cut by 0 bases and J by 4 bases, with 16 bases left in between. The CDR3 length is 16 residues. Germline V gives CDR1 SEHNR, CDR2 FQNEAQ (reference sequence). CDR3 nucleotide sequence: TGTGCCAGCAGCTTAGCTGGGGGTCCAGTAAGGTACGAGCAGTACTTC. Translating it yields CASSLAGGPVRYEQYF.

A remark on this clonotype: Germline is not matched at one junction end, which may reflect a read error. The CDR3, as DNA: TGTGCCAGCAGTGCGACAGGGTATAATTCAACCCTCAACTTT. This gives the protein CASSATGYNSTLNF. This chain links TRBV25-1 with TRBJ1-6; 7 bases line up with TRBD1. The CDR3 runs 14 residues. Germline CDR1 reads MGHDK; CDR2 reads SYGVNS.

With regard to this clonotype: Given a much more abundant clone one base away, this may be a read error. It is likely a read error, because the conserved phenylalanine at the end of the CDR3 is missing. The chain has TRBV6-5 and TRBJ1-1; 7 bases align to TRBD1. This CDR3 has 15 amino acids. The V gene end was trimmed by 8 bases and the J gene end by 0 bases; junction bases not matched to a gene: 9. Germline-derived CDR1 and CDR2 are MNHEY and SVGAGI. In nucleotides, the CDR3 is TGTGCCAGCGGACTGAGGGACAGAATGAACACTGAAGCTTTCCTT. As protein: CASGLRDRMNTEAFL.

There are many counts of this clonotype. The rearrangement links TRBV28 to TRBJ1-5; D might be TRBD1 (5 bases). Germline CDR1 reads MDHEN; CDR2 reads SYDVKM. This CDR3 region has 13 residues. V dropped 3 bases and J dropped 6 bases, with 9 bases sitting between them. CDR3 sequence reads: CASSLSGPQPQHF. For the CDR3, the DNA is TGTGCCAGCAGTTTGTCAGGGCCTCAGCCCCAGCATTTT.

This clonotype was seen ten or more times. This chain joins TRBV29-1 and TRBJ1-1; the D gene is possibly TRBD1 (5 bases). Germline V gene sequence: CDR1 SQVTM, CDR2 ANQGSEA. V dropped 1 base and J dropped 4 bases, with 16 bases sitting between them. This CDR3 region has 15 residues. CDR3 loop: CSVEGTLGVTTEAFF. The CDR3 DNA reads as TGCAGCGTTGAAGGGACCCTGGGGGTTACCACTGAAGCTTTCTTT.

The table lists this clonotype with many counts. The V call is TRBV6-4, the J call TRBJ1-2; no reliable D call. The CDR3 covers 14 residues. The V end was cut by 6 bases, the J end by 3 bases, with 14 bases between. CDR1 MRHNA and CDR2 SNTAGT come from the germline V gene. CDR3 amino acids: CASSPSLLHYGYTF. The CDR3 DNA reads as TGTGCCAGCAGCCCTTCCCTTCTTCACTATGGCTACACCTTC.

This clonotype was found many times. The chain recombines TRBV5-1 with TRBJ1-4, with TRBD1 identical over 7 bases. This CDR3 is 13 amino acids long. J was trimmed by 6 bases and V by 1 base; bases with no gene match: 0. Germline CDR1 reads SGHRS; CDR2 reads YFSETQ. This CDR3 reads CASSLTGDEKLFF. Here the CDR3 DNA reads TGCGCCAGCAGCTTGACAGGGGATGAAAAACTGTTTTTT.

This clonotype was found many times. V usage is TRBV20-1 and J usage is TRBJ2-4; TRBD2 matches 7 bases. CDR3 size: 14 residues. The V gene end was trimmed by 6 bases and the J gene end by 3 bases; junction bases not matched to a gene: 8. Per the germline V gene, CDR1 is DFQATT and CDR2 is SNEGSKA (reference sequence). The CDR3 sequence: CSAAGLGLKNIQYF. As DNA, the CDR3 is TGCAGTGCAGCGGGACTTGGCCTCAAAAACATTCAGTACTTC.